This T cell receptor beta chain was retrieved from a study of CD8+ T cells in alopecia areata (dated by TCRdb to the late 2010s). Some background on the complete study: Treated patients were enrolled in an open-label pilot trial of oral tofacitinib at 5 to 10 mg twice daily for moderate-to-severe alopecia areata. Tofacitinib was given for 6 to 18 months, followed by 6 months of follow-up off drug to assess delayed response and recurrence. RNA was obtained with the PAXgene miRNA kit for fixed scalp, the miRNeasy kit for PBMCs, and the RNeasy kit for mouse skin. Patients on tofacitinib were biopsied at baseline and after 4 and 24 weeks of treatment, and several of the patients also had a later scalp biopsy. In treated patients, disease severity was measured using the SALT score, which gives the percentage of scalp surface area affected. Clonality in the scalp was compared among normal scalp (n=4), patchy alopecia areata scalp (n=8), and alopecia totalis/universalis scalp (n=8). TCRbeta CDR3 regions were amplified by immunoSEQ multiplex PCR using 35 Vbeta forward and 13 Jbeta reverse primers. Scalp tissue and sorted CD4+ and CD8+ peripheral blood T cells from patchy and totalis/universalis alopecia areata patients and from healthy controls were covered by human TCRbeta sequencing. To study T cell clonal expansion in alopecia areata, the researchers applied high-throughput TCRbeta sequencing to both the C3H/HeJ mouse model and human patients.

In the case of this clone: Its specific antigen is unknown. Qualities for individual bases were not recorded, and no much larger clone is one base off.

Library preparation used the immunoSEQ multiplex PCR assay. To provide template for TCR sequencing, every sample had RNA extracted and reverse transcribed into cDNA. SuperScript III was used for first-strand cDNA synthesis, primed with a 2:1 mix of oligo-dT and random hexamers. Amplification bias was assessed with a synthetic immune receptor repertoire, and residual bias was removed computationally. In the paper's pipeline: After raw reads were preprocessed to remove errors, the CDR3 was defined following IMGT conventions as running from the conserved cysteine to phenylalanine. Clonality was calculated as 1 minus Shannon entropy normalized by log2 of the number of productive unique TCRs. Whether scalp clones were CD4 or CD8 was inferred by matching scalp TCRbeta sequences against CD4 and CD8 repertoires sorted from blood. This immuneACCESS table, as held by TCRdb, lists in-frame sequences with V and J called but not all clones. Of the missing ones, under half trace to an unresolved V gene in checked studies; the others have no known cause. V, J and clone size derive from that table, while D and trimming were established from the DNA sequence. For this sample there are roughly 110,000 clones; roughly 84% appear just once. The ten largest clones take up less than 30% of the sample.

This specimen's time point label, interpreted: 24 weeks on oral tofacitinib. What the treatment or condition label conveys for this sample: oral pan-JAK inhibitor, 5-10 mg twice daily. Peripheral blood and lesional scalp punch biopsies were obtained from patients with alopecia areata. After PBMCs were isolated by density centrifugation and stained for CD3, CD4 and CD8, a FACSAria was used to sort CD4+ and CD8+ T cells. Broader findings and caveats from the paper: Shared TCR sequences between patients were less evident than in mice, which may be partly attributable to HLA diversity in the patient population. During tofacitinib treatment, many expanded lesional clones stuck around in both scalp and blood, and this persistence may partly explain why relapse happens after treatment is stopped. Lesional scalp, especially in alopecia totalis/universalis, showed higher clonality and more expanded CD8+ clones than normal scalp, suggesting antigenic drive. With tofacitinib, both scalp clonality and the number of expanded CD8+ clones among the top 100 scalp clones went down significantly. Scalp TCR repertoire analysis is complicated because resident alphabeta T cells in normal human skin are also sequenced, whereas mouse skin is dominated by gammadelta T cells. Because the treated cohort was small and included a single nonresponder, larger studies are needed to assess links between baseline CD8+ expansion and response.

V is pared back by 3 bases and J by 10 bases, with 13 bases lying between the germline termini. CDR3 length: 14 amino acids, cysteine to phenylalanine. CDR3 DNA only is kept here, 42 bases in frame from base 1. CDR1 is given as MGHRA and CDR2 as YSYEKL, both from the germline V gene. The sequence came from a human donor with alopecia areata. The sequences come from CD8+ T cells sorted from blood, collected at week 24, from a patient treated with tofacitinib. Recombination joined TRBV4-1 with TRBJ1-6; the D gene identity is not certain. The DNA sequence reads TGCGCCAGCAGCCAGGTGGATTGGAGATCACCCCTCCACTTT. The encoded protein is CASSQVDWRSPLHF.